Listed below are T cell receptor beta chains from one sample, sequenced in a study of blood T cell repertoires in COVID-19. Method: immunoSEQ multiplex PCR; TCRdb's copy keeps in-frame clones and lacks some. The top ten clones hold 3.6% of a sample with about 240,000 clones, about 80% of them seen once. Source material: PBMCs or T cells enriched from blood (not recorded which). Receptor source: a woman in her forties who had been exposed to COVID-19. Both conserved end residues are part of each CDR3. The order of the fields is D gene, V gene, clone size, J gene, CDR3 protein, CDR3 DNA. D genes are given only for firm matches. Clone sizes are given selectively: once, few, many, or a class where the clone is expanded.

D gene: NA
V gene: TRBV5-4
clone size: NA
J gene: TRBJ1-2
CDR3 protein: CASSPEAGDTYGYTF
CDR3 DNA: TGTGCCAGCAGCCCGGAGGCAGGGGATACCTATGGCTACACCTTC

D gene: TRBD1
V gene: TRBV6-6
clone size: once
J gene: TRBJ1-1
CDR3 protein: CASSSTGNTEAFF
CDR3 DNA: TGTGCCAGCAGTTCGACAGGGAATACTGAAGCTTTCTTT

D gene: NA
V gene: TRBV15
clone size: NA
J gene: TRBJ1-5
CDR3 protein: CATSTREVYYLNSNQPQHF
CDR3 DNA: TGTGCCACCAGCACCCGAGAGGTCTACTACCTAAATAGCAATCAGCCCCAGCATTTT

D gene: TRBD1
V gene: TRBV19
clone size: NA
J gene: TRBJ2-7
CDR3 protein: CASSIRGTGGYYEQYF
CDR3 DNA: TGTGCCAGTAGTATCCGTGGGACAGGGGGCTATTACGAGCAGTACTTC

D gene: TRBD1
V gene: TRBV19
clone size: NA
J gene: TRBJ1-5
CDR3 protein: CATTDRGSNQPQHF
CDR3 DNA: TGTGCCACCACCGACAGGGGTAGCAATCAGCCCCAGCATTTT

D gene: TRBD1
V gene: TRBV4-1
clone size: many
J gene: TRBJ2-2
CDR3 protein: CASSLPIGGQVSGELFF
CDR3 DNA: TGCGCCAGCAGCCTTCCCATCGGGGGACAGGTTTCCGGGGAGCTGTTTTTT

D gene: TRBD2
V gene: TRBV4-2
clone size: NA
J gene: TRBJ2-1
CDR3 protein: CASSPPGLAGNYNEQFF
CDR3 DNA: TGTGCCAGCAGCCCCCCGGGACTAGCGGGGAACTACAATGAGCAGTTCTTC

D gene: NA
V gene: TRBV27
clone size: NA
J gene: TRBJ2-2
CDR3 protein: CASSLSGGRMTNTGELFF
CDR3 DNA: TGTGCCAGCAGTTTATCGGGGGGACGGATGACAAACACCGGGGAGCTGTTTTTT

D gene: NA
V gene: TRBV6-4
clone size: NA
J gene: TRBJ1-2
CDR3 protein: CASSDSRGGYTF
CDR3 DNA: TGTGCCAGCAGTGACTCGAGAGGGGGCTACACCTTC

D gene: NA
V gene: TRBV6-1
clone size: NA
J gene: TRBJ1-2
CDR3 protein: CASSDWEGGYTF
CDR3 DNA: TGTGCCAGCAGTGATTGGGAGGGTGGCTACACCTTC

D gene: TRBD1
V gene: TRBV19
clone size: NA
J gene: TRBJ2-7
CDR3 protein: CASSTPDRGIHEQYF
CDR3 DNA: TGTGCCAGTAGTACCCCAGACAGGGGAATCCACGAGCAGTACTTC

D gene: NA
V gene: TRBV5-6
clone size: NA
J gene: TRBJ1-1
CDR3 protein: CASSYGPGGAFF
CDR3 DNA: TGTGCCAGCAGCTATGGCCCGGGGGGAGCTTTCTTT

D gene: TRBD2
V gene: TRBV7-9
clone size: NA
J gene: TRBJ2-2
CDR3 protein: CASSTRLAGAAGELFF
CDR3 DNA: TGTGCCAGCAGCACAAGACTAGCGGGGGCGGCCGGGGAGCTGTTTTTT

D gene: TRBD1
V gene: TRBV5-5
clone size: few
J gene: TRBJ2-2
CDR3 protein: CASSPSPGQGYTGELFF
CDR3 DNA: TGTGCCAGCAGCCCAAGTCCGGGACAGGGTTACACCGGGGAGCTGTTTTTT

D gene: TRBD1
V gene: TRBV19
clone size: few
J gene: TRBJ1-3
CDR3 protein: CASSTEPRDRRNTIYF
CDR3 DNA: TGTGCCAGTAGTACCGAGCCTCGGGACAGAAGAAACACCATATATTTT

D gene: NA
V gene: TRBV7-2
clone size: NA
J gene: TRBJ1-5
CDR3 protein: CASSLKIQNQPQHF
CDR3 DNA: TGTGCCAGCAGCTTAAAGATCCAGAATCAGCCCCAGCATTTT

D gene: NA
V gene: TRBV30
clone size: NA
J gene: TRBJ1-6
CDR3 protein: CAWSPGQGVSPLHF
CDR3 DNA: TGTGCCTGGAGTCCCGGGCAGGGCGTTTCACCCCTCCACTTT

D gene: TRBD1
V gene: TRBV30
clone size: NA
J gene: TRBJ2-5
CDR3 protein: CALKQGAGETQYF
CDR3 DNA: TGTGCCTTGAAACAGGGGGCAGGGGAGACCCAGTACTTC

D gene: NA
V gene: TRBV9
clone size: NA
J gene: TRBJ2-6
CDR3 protein: CASSALRGTANVLTF
CDR3 DNA: TGTGCCAGCAGCGCCCTCCGAGGGACAGCCAACGTCCTGACTTTC

D gene: NA
V gene: TRBV18
clone size: NA
J gene: TRBJ2-5
CDR3 protein: CASSGETETQYF
CDR3 DNA: TGTGCCAGCTCCGGGGAGACGGAGACCCAGTACTTC

D gene: TRBD1
V gene: TRBV18
clone size: NA
J gene: TRBJ1-2
CDR3 protein: CASSPGSTGGGGGYTF
CDR3 DNA: TGTGCCAGCTCACCCGGATCGACAGGGGGAGGAGGTGGCTACACCTTC

D gene: NA
V gene: TRBV18
clone size: NA
J gene: TRBJ2-2
CDR3 protein: CASSPFRDNGELFF
CDR3 DNA: TGTGCCAGCTCCCCCTTCAGGGATAACGGGGAGCTGTTTTTT

D gene: NA
V gene: TRBV7-8
clone size: NA
J gene: TRBJ1-5
CDR3 protein: CASSLRGPQHF
CDR3 DNA: TGTGCCAGCAGCTTAAGGGGGCCCCAGCATTTT